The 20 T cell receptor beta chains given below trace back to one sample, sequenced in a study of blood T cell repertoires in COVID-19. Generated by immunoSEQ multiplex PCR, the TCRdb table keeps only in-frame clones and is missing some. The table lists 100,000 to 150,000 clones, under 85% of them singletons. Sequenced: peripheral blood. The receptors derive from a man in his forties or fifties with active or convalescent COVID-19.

The CDR3 region is CASSFSLGQGGSEAFF. The CDR3 DNA sequence: TGTGCCAGCAGTTTCTCCCTGGGACAGGGGGGATCCGAAGCTTTCTTT. The genes are TRBV6-5 and TRBJ1-1; TRBD1 matches 11 bases. CDR3 length: 16 residues. The trim removed 4 bases at V and 8 bases at J, leaving 12 bases unmatched. The germline V gene has CDR1 MNHEY and CDR2 SVGAGI.

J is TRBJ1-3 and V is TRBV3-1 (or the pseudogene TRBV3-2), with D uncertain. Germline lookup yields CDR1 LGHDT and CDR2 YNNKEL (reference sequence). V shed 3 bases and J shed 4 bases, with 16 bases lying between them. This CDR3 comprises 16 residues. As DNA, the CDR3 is TGTGCCAGCAGCCAGGCCGCCGGGAAAGGAGGAAACACCATATATTTT. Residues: CASSQAAGKGGNTIYF.

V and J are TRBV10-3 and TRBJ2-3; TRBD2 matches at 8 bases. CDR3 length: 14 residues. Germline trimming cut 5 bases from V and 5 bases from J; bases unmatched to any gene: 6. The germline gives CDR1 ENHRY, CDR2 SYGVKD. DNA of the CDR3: TGTGCCATCAGTTTGGGACTAGGGCAAGATACGCAGTATTTT. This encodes CAISLGLGQDTQYF.

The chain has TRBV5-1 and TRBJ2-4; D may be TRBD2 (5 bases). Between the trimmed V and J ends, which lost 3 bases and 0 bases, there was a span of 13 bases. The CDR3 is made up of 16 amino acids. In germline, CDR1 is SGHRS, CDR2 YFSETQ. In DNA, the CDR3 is TGCGCCAGCAGCTCGGGGTTAAGTGGAGCCAAAAACATTCAGTACTTC. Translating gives CASSSGLSGAKNIQYF.

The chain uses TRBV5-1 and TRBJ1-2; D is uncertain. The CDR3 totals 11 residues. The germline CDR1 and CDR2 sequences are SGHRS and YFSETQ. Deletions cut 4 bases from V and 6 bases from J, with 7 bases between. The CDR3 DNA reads TGCGCCAGCAGCCCGGGAGATGGCTACACCTTC. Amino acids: CASSPGDGYTF.

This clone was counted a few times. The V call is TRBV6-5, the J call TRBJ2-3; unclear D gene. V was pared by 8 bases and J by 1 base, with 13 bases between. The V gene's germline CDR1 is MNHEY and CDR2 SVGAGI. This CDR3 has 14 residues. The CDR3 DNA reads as TGTGCCAGCCCGAGTCGAGAGGGCACAGATACGCAGTATTTT. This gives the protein CASPSREGTDTQYF.

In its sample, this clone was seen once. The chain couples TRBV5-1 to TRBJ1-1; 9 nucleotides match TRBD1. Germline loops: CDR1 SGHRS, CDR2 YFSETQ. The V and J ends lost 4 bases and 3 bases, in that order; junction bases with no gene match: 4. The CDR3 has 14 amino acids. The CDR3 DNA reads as TGCGCCAGCAGCCAAGGACAGGGGTACACTGAAGCTTTCTTT. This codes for CASSQGQGYTEAFF.

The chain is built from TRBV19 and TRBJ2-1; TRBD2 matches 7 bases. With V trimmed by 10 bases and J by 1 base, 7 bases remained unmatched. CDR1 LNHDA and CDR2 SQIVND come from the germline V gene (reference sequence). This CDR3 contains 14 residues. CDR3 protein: CATSRTRSYNEQFF. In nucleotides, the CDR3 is TGTGCCACTTCCCGGACTAGATCCTACAATGAGCAGTTCTTC.

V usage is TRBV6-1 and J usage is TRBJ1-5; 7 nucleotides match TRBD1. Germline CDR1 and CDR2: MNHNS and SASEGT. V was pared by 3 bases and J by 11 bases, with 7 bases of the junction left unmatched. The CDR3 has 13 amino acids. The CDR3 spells CASSDERDSSQHF. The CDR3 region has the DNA TGTGCCAGCAGTGATGAAAGGGACAGTTCCCAGCATTTT.

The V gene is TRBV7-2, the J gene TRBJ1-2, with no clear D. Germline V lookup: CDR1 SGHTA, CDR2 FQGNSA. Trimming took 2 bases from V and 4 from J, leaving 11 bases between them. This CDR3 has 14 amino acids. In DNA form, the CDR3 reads TGTGCCAGCAGCTTATTCCCTAACGGCTATGGCTACACCTTC. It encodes CASSLFPNGYGYTF.

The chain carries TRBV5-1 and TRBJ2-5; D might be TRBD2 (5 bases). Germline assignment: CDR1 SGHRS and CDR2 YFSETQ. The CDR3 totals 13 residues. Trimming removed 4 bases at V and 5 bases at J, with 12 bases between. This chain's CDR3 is CASSPGSGETQYF. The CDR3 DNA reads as TGCGCCAGCAGCCCGGGGAGTGGCGAGACCCAGTACTTC.

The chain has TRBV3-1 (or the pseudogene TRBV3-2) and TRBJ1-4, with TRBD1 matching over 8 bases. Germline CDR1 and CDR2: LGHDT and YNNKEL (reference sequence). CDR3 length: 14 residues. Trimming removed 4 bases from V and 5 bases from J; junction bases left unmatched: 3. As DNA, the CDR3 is TGTGCCAGCAGCCTACGGACAGGGAATGAAAAACTGTTTTTT. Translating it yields CASSLRTGNEKLFF.

Written as DNA, the CDR3 is TGTGCCTGGAGTGCGGGACAACCAAAAGAGACCCAGTACTTC. Translating gives CAWSAGQPKETQYF. The V and J genes are TRBV30 and TRBJ2-5; perhaps TRBD1 as D (6 bases). Germline V gene sequence: CDR1 GTSNPN, CDR2 SVGIG (reference sequence). This CDR3 comprises 14 residues. With 1 base removed from V and 3 bases from J, the gap between germline ends came to 12 bases.

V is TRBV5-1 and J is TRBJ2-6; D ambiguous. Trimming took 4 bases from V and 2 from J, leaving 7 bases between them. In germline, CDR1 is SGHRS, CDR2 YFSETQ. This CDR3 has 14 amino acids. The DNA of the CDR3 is TGCGCCAGCAGCCGGGTGGCTGGGGCCAACGTCCTGACTTTC. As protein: CASSRVAGANVLTF.

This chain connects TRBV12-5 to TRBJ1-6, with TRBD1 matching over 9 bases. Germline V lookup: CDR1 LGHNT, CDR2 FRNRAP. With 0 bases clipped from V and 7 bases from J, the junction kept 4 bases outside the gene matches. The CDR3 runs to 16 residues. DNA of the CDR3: TGTGCTAGTGGTTTGGTACAGGGGACAGGGAATTCACCCCTCCACTTT. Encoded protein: CASGLVQGTGNSPLHF.

As DNA, the CDR3 is TGTGCCAGTAGTCTCCGGTCCGGGACGGCCGCGGGAGAGCAGTACTTC. This codes for CASSLRSGTAAGEQYF. The rearrangement links TRBV19 to TRBJ2-7, with a tentative D call TRBD2 (6 bases). The CDR3 extends over 16 amino acids. V gave up 5 bases and J gave up 7 bases, with 24 bases separating them. Germline V gene lookup returns CDR1 LNHDA and CDR2 SQIVND (reference sequence).

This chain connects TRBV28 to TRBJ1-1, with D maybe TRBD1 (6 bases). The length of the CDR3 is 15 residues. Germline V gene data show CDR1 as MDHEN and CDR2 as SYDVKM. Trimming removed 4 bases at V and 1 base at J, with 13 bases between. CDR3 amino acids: CASSSAGAQNTEAFF. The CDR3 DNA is TGTGCCAGCAGTTCGGCGGGGGCCCAGAACACTGAAGCTTTCTTT.

The CDR3 DNA sequence: TGTGCCAGCAGGAACACCGGGACACGAGGAAACACCATATATTTT. Amino acid sequence: CASRNTGTRGNTIYF. The J gene is TRBJ1-3, the V gene TRBV6-5; possibly TRBD1 for D (6 bases). Trimming cost V 6 bases and J 4 bases, with 16 bases left between them. Germline lookup yields CDR1 MNHEY and CDR2 SVGAGI. There are 15 residues in the CDR3.

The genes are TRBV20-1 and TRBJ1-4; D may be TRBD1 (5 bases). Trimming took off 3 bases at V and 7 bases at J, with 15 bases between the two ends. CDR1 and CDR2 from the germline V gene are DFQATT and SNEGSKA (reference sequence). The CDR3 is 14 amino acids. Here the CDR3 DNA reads TGCAGTGCTAGTGGCGTCCCAAGGGGTGAAAAACTGTTTTTT. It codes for CSASGVPRGEKLFF.

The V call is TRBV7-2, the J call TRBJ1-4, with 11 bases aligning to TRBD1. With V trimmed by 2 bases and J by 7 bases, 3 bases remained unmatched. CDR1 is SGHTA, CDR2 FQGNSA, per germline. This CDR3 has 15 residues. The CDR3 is CASSLRTGGGEKLFF. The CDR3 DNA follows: TGTGCCAGCAGCTTACGGACAGGGGGCGGTGAAAAACTGTTTTTT.